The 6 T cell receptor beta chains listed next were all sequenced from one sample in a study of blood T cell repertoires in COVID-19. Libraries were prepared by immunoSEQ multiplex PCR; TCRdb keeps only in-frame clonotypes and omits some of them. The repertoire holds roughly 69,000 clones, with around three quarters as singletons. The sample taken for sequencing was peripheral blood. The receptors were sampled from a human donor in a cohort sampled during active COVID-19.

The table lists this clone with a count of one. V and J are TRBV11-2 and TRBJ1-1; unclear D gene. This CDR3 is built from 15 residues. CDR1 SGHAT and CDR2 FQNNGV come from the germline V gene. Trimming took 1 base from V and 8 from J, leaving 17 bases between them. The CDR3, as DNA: TGTGCCAGCAGCTTAGGAGGTTATGCGAAGAACGAAGCTTTCTTT. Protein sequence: CASSLGGYAKNEAFF.

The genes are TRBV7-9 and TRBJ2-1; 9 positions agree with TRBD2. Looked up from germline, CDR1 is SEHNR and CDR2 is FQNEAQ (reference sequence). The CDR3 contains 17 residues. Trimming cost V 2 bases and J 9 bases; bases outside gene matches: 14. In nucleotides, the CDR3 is TGTGCCAGCAGCTTATCCCTCGGGGCTAGCGGGGAAATTGAGCAGTTCTTC. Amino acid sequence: CASSLSLGASGEIEQFF.

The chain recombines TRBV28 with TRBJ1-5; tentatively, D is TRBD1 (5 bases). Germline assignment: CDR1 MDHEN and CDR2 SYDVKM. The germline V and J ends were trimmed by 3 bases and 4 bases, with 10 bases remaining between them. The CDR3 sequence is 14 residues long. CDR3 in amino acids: CASSFGGVNQPQHF. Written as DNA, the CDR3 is TGTGCCAGCAGTTTTGGAGGGGTGAATCAGCCCCAGCATTTT.

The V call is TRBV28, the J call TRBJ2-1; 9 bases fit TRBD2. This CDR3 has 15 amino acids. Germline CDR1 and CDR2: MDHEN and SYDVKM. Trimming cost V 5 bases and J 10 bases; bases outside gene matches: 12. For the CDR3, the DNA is TGTGCCAGCAGTCAGACTGGCGGGGGGGCGAGGGAGCAGTTCTTC. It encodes CASSQTGGGAREQFF.

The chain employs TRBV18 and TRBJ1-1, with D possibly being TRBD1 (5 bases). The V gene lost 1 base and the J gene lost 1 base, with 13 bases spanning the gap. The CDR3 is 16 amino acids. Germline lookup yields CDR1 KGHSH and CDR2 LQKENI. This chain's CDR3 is CASSPQGLQGNTEAFF. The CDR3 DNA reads TGTGCCAGCTCACCACAGGGGCTCCAGGGGAACACTGAAGCTTTCTTT.

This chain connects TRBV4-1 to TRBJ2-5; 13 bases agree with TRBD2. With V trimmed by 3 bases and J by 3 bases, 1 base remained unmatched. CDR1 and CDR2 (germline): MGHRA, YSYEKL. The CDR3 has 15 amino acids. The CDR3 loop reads CASSQTSGGKETQYF. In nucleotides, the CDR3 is TGCGCCAGCAGCCAGACTAGCGGGGGGAAAGAGACCCAGTACTTC.